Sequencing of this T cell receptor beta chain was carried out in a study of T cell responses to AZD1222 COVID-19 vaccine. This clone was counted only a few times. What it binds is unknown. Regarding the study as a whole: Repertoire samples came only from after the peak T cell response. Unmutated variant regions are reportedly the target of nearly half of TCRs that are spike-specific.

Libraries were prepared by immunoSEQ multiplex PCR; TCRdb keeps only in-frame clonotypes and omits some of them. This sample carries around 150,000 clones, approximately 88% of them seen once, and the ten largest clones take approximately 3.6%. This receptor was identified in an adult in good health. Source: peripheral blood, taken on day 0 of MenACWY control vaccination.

CDR3 in amino acids: CASSLGGTYNEQFF. The CDR3 region has the DNA TGTGCCAGCAGCCTTGGGGGCACCTACAATGAGCAGTTCTTC. The chain couples TRBV3-1 (or the pseudogene TRBV3-2) to TRBJ2-1; D is possibly TRBD1 (6 bases). The CDR3 consists of 14 residues. Germline loops: CDR1 LGHDT, CDR2 YNNKEL (reference sequence). With 4 bases removed from V and 2 bases from J, the gap between germline ends came to 9 bases.